One T cell receptor (beta chain) is described in this entry. Its antigen is unknown. No base qualities exist here, and no much larger clone lies one base off it. Library generation was performed with the immunoSEQ multiplex PCR assay. For most patients, genomic DNA was isolated with the Qiagen DNeasy Blood and Tissue Kit and shipped frozen to Adaptive Biotechnologies for TCR sequencing. For most patients, genomic DNA was subjected to high-throughput TCR-beta CDR3 sequencing by Adaptive Biotechnologies. Under the source paper's analysis protocol: Adaptive's ImmunoSEQ software was the source of the TCR sequencing data for roughly 19 patients, while a few other patients were processed with MiXCR and VDJtools. CD4 versus CD8 sorting errors were corrected by removing sequences found in both subsets at a frequency ratio below 5:1. CDR3 nucleotide sequences shared by donor and recipient were removed because the origin of these sequences could not be assigned. At least 2-fold expansion over unstimulated cells and a minimum CFSE-low frequency of 0.002% (template counts) or 0.001% (read counts) were required for clones to be classified as alloreactive. A clone was considered mappable if detected in the sequenced pre-transplant spleen, lymph node, or MLR CFSE-low populations of the donor or recipient. The cumulative frequency of alloreactive clones was calculated as a percentage of all sequences, weighted by copy number. TCRdb obtained this table from immuneACCESS and retained in-frame rearrangements with V and J assigned. These tables miss some clones; where compared with another copy, unresolved V genes account for less than half of the shortfall, and the remainder is unexplained. Clone size and V and J calls were adopted from that table, with D and trimming inferred from the DNA. In all, the sample holds approximately 93,000 clones, and just under 95% of those were seen once. 0.069% of the sample rests with the top ten.

These data belong to a study of graft-versus-host responses after intestinal transplantation (dated by TCRdb to the early 2020s). General notes on the study: The transplants that recipients got were multivisceral, liver-intestinal, or isolated intestinal. Every recipient was given anti-thymocyte globulin induction, then maintenance tacrolimus and steroids for roughly 3 years. Bulk TCR-beta CDR3 sequencing was used to track graft-versus-host and host-versus-graft alloreactive T cell clones in the graft, circulation and bone marrow after intestinal transplantation. To identify alloreactive clones, pre-transplant mixed lymphocyte reaction products were sequenced and then compared with unstimulated pre-transplant donor and recipient T cells. A cohort of 24 intestinal transplant recipients, including one retransplant, was enrolled, and a few patients lacking pretransplant specimens were excluded. Donor T cell macrochimerism was defined as a peak of at least 4% donor T cells among recipient peripheral blood mononuclear cells. Instead of going to the commercial service, samples from a few later patients were sequenced in-house on an Illumina MiSeq and processed with MiXCR. Broad study findings and their caveats: Early after transplant, peak levels of circulating GvH clones were found to be associated with declines in HvG clones. Conclusions were limited by the relatively low number and heterogeneity of intestinal transplant patients. GvH clones were detected in recipient bone marrow, and some of these GvH clones were observed earlier in ileal mucosa or blood, consistent with an intestinal mucosal origin. High GvH to HvG T cell clonal ratios were observed in the allografts of patients with donor T cell macrochimerism.

The time point label corresponds to: cells obtained before transplantation from donor or recipient. CD3+CD4+ and CD3+CD8+ populations were FACS-sorted from unstimulated pre-transplant donor and recipient cells taken from spleen or lymph nodes. CDR1 is given as ENHRY and CDR2 as SYGVKD, both from the germline V gene. The CDR3 sequence holds 12 residues, the cysteine and phenylalanine included. Of all the DNA, just the CDR3 is kept, 36 bases in frame from base 1. V gives up 4 bases and J gives up 9 bases, and the segment between their germline ends measures 10 bases. Specimen: unstimulated CD8+ T cells sorted from spleen or lymph node cells, collected before transplant. The rearrangement joined TRBV10-3 to TRBJ2-1; no D gene can be assigned with confidence. This clonotype originated in a human donor who was the organ donor for an intestinal transplant. The CDR3 amino acid sequence is: CAISVLSGEQFF. The nucleotides are TGTGCCATCAGTGTATTATCCGGTGAGCAGTTCTTC.